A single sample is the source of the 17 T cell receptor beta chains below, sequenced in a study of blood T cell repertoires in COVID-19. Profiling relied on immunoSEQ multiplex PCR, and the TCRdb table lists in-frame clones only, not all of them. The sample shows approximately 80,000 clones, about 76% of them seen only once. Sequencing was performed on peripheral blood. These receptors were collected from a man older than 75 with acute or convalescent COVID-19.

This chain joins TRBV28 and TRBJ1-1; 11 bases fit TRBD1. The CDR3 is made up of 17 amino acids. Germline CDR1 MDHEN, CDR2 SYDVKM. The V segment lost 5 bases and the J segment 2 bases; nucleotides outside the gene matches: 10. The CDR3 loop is CASSPSGTGGINTEAFF. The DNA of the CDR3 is TGTGCCAGCAGTCCTTCTGGGACAGGGGGAATTAACACTGAAGCTTTCTTT.

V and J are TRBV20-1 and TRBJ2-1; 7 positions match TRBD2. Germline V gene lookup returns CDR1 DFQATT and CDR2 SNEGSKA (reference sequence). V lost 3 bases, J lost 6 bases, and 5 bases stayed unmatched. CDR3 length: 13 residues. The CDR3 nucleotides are TGCAGTGCTAGTCGTGGGAGGGCCAATGAGCAGTTCTTC. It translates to CSASRGRANEQFF.

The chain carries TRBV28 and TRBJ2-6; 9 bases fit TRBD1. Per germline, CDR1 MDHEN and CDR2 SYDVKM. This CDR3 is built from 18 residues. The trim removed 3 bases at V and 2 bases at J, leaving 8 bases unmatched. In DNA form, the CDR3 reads TGTGCCAGCAGTTTCGCCGGGACAGGGATGGCTGGGGCCAACGTCCTGACTTTC. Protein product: CASSFAGTGMAGANVLTF.

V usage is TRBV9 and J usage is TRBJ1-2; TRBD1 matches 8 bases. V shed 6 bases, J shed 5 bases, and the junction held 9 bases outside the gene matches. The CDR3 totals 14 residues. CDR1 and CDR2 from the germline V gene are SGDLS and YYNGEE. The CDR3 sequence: CASNSRDRLYGYTF. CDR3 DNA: TGTGCCAGCAATTCCCGGGACAGGCTATATGGCTACACCTTC.

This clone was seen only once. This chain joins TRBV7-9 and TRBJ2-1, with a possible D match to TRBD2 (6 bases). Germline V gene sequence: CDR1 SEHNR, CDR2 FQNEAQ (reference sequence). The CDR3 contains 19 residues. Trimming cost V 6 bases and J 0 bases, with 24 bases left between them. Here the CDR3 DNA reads TGTGCCAGCAGTTATCGGAGGGCCCTTGCCGAAAGCTCCTACAATGAGCAGTTCTTC. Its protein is CASSYRRALAESSYNEQFF.

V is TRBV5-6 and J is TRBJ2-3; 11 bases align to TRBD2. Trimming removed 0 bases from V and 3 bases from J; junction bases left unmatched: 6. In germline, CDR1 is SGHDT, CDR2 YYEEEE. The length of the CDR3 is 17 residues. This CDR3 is CASSLALVAGGTDTQYF. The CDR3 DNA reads TGTGCCAGCAGCTTGGCCCTGGTAGCGGGAGGGACAGATACGCAGTATTTT. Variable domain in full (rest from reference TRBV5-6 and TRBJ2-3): DAGVTQSPTHLIKTRGQQVTLRCSPKSGHDTVSWYQQALGQGPQFIFQYYEEEERQRGNFPDRFSGHQFPNYSSELNVNALLLGDSALYLCASSLALVAGGTDTQYFGPGTRLTVL.

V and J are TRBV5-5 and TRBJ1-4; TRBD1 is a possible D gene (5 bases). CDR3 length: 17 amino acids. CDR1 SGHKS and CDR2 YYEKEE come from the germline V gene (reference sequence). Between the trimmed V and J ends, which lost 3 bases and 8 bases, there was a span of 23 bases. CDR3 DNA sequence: TGTGCCAGCAGCTCGGAGGCCGTACGGGGGAGTCGGGAAAAACTGTTTTTT. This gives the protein CASSSEAVRGSREKLFF.

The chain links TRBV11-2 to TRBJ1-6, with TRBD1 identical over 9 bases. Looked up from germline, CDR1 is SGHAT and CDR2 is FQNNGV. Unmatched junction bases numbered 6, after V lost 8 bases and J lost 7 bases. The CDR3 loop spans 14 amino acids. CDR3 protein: CASYSGTGNSPLHF. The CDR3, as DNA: TGTGCCAGCTATTCCGGGACAGGGAATTCACCCCTCCACTTT.

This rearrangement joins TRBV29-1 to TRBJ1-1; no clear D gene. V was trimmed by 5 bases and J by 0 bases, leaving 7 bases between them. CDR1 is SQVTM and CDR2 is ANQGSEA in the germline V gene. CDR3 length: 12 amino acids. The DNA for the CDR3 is TGCAGCGTTAGTGGAGTGAACACTGAAGCTTTCTTT. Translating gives CSVSGVNTEAFF.

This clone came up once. CDR3 DNA sequence: TGCGCCAGCAGCTTGGAACTAGCGGGAGAAGAGACCCAGTACTTC. Encoded protein: CASSLELAGEETQYF. The V gene is TRBV5-1, the J gene TRBJ2-5; 11 bases align to TRBD2. V was pared by 0 bases and J by 3 bases, with 1 base of the junction left unmatched. CDR3 length: 15 residues. CDR1 is SGHRS and CDR2 is YFSETQ in the germline V gene.

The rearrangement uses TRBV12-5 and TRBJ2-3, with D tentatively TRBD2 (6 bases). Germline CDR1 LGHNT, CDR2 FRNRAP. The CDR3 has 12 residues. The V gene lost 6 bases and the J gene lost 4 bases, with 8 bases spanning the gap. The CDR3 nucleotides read TGTGCTAGTGGGGGACTCTCAGATACGCAGTATTTT. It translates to CASGGLSDTQYF.

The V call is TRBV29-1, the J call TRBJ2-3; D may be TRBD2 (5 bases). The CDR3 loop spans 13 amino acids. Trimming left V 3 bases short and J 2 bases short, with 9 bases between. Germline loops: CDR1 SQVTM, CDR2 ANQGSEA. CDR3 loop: CSVDPGFTDTQYF. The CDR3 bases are TGCAGCGTTGACCCGGGGTTCACAGATACGCAGTATTTT.

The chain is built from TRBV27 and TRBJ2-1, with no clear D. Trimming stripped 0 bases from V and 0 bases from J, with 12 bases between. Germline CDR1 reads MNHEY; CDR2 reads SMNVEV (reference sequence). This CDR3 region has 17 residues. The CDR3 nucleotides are TGTGCCAGCAGTTTATCATCCATCCCGAGCTCCTACAATGAGCAGTTCTTC. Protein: CASSLSSIPSSYNEQFF.

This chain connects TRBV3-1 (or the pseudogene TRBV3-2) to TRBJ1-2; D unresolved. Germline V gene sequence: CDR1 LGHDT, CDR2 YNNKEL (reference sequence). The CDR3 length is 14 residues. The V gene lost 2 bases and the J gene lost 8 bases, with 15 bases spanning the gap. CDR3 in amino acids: CASSQWTGEGGYTF. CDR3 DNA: TGTGCCAGCAGCCAATGGACGGGAGAGGGAGGCTACACCTTC.

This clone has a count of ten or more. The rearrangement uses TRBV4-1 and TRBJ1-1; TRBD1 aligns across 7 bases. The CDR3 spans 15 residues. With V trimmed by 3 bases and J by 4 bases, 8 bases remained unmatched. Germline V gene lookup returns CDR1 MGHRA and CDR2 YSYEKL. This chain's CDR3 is CASSQADRDVTEAFF. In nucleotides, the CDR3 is TGCGCCAGCAGCCAGGCCGACAGGGATGTCACTGAAGCTTTCTTT.

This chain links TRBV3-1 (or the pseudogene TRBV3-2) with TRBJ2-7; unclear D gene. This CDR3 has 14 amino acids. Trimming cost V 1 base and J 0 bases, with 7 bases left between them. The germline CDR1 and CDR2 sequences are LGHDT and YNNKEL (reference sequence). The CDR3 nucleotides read TGTGCCAGCAGCCAAGTACGGAGCTCCTACGAGCAGTACTTC. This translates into CASSQVRSSYEQYF.

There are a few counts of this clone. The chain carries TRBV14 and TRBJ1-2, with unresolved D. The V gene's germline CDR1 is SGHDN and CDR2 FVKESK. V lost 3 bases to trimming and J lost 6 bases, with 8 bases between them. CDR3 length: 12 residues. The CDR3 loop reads CASSHRGDGYTF. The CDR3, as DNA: TGTGCCAGCAGCCACCGGGGTGATGGCTACACCTTC.